This is a list of T cell receptor beta chains from one sample in a study of cytomegalovirus exposure and HLA in healthy donors. Profiled with immunoSEQ multiplex PCR; TCRdb holds only in-frame clones, not every one. Here the sample spans over 80,000 clones, 65% to 90% being singletons. Sample: PBMCs. The receptors were gathered from a man in his thirties or forties in good health and CMV-seropositive. Both conserved end residues are part of each CDR3. D genes are given only for firm matches. Not all rows give a size; the values are once, few, many and, for expanded clones, a class.

V	D	size	J	DNA	CDR3
TRBV5-3	-	few	TRBJ2-7	TGTGCCAGAAGCTTGACGACTCGCCACGAGCAGTACTTC	CARSLTTRHEQYF
TRBV30	TRBD1	once	TRBJ1-2	TGTGCCTGGAGGGGACAGGGAACTAACTATGGCTACACCTTC	CAWRGQGTNYGYTF
TRBV6-6	-	-	TRBJ1-5	TGTGCCAGCAGCCCACAGATTTACAATCAGCCCCAGCATTTT	CASSPQIYNQPQHF
TRBV28	TRBD1	-	TRBJ1-4	TGTGCCAGCAGTTCGGGACAGGGGGATGAAAAACTGTTTTTT	CASSSGQGDEKLFF
TRBV6-4	-	-	TRBJ2-2	TGTGCCAGCAGTGACCAGGAAGGGAACACCGGGGAGCTGTTTTTT	CASSDQEGNTGELFF
TRBV28	-	-	TRBJ2-7	TGTGCCAGCAGTAACGGAGCTAGCGTCTCCTACGAGCAGTACTTC	CASSNGASVSYEQYF
TRBV15	TRBD2	-	TRBJ2-2	TGTGCCACCAGCAGAGAACTAGCGGGGTTCACCGGGGAGCTGTTTTTT	CATSRELAGFTGELFF
TRBV28	TRBD1	few	TRBJ1-1	TGTGCCAGCACCAGGGGGTCTCTTACTGAAGCTTTCTTT	CASTRGSLTEAFF
TRBV27	-	-	TRBJ2-4	TGTGCCAGCCGTAGGGGGGGGTTGGACAAAAACATTCAGTACTTC	CASRRGGLDKNIQYF
TRBV6-5	TRBD2	-	TRBJ2-7	TGTGCCAGCAGTTACTCGATGTCGAGCGGGAGTTACGAGCAGTACTTC	CASSYSMSSGSYEQYF
TRBV7-2	TRBD1	few	TRBJ1-4	TGTGCCAGCAGCTTAGCCCCCACAGGGGGTTATGAAAAACTGTTTTTT	CASSLAPTGGYEKLFF
TRBV7-9	TRBD2	-	TRBJ2-7	TGTGCCAGCAGCGATCGACTAGCGGGACACAACGAGCAGTACTTC	CASSDRLAGHNEQYF
TRBV2	-	once	TRBJ2-7	TGTGCCAGCAGTGGAATGGGGGCGGGCCGCTCCTACGAGCAGTACTTC	CASSGMGAGRSYEQYF
TRBV9	TRBD1	-	TRBJ1-2	TGTGCCAGCAGCGTAGTTGAGGGGGCCTATGGCTACACCTTC	CASSVVEGAYGYTF
TRBV25-1	-	few	TRBJ1-5	TGTGCCAGCAGTCCCTCGGGTAATCAGCCCCAGCATTTT	CASSPSGNQPQHF
TRBV28	TRBD2	-	TRBJ2-2	TGTGCCAGCAGCCCCAGGCTAGCGGGGACCGGGGAGCTGTTTTTT	CASSPRLAGTGELFF
TRBV7-9	-	-	TRBJ2-7	TGTGCCAGCAGCTTAAGTCAGATTGCGGTGACCTACGAGCAGTACTTC	CASSLSQIAVTYEQYF
TRBV27	TRBD1	-	TRBJ2-7	TGTGCCAGCAGTTTATCGATGACAGGGGGGGAGCAGTACTTC	CASSLSMTGGEQYF
TRBV5-4	TRBD2	-	TRBJ2-1	TGTGCCAGCAGCCTTAGCGGGAGGGCCTACAATGAGCAGTTCTTC	CASSLSGRAYNEQFF
TRBV28	TRBD2	-	TRBJ2-5	TGTGCCAGCAGTCCGGGAGGGGCGGGGGAGACCCAGTACTTC	CASSPGGAGETQYF
TRBV6-1	-	-	TRBJ1-2	TGTGCCAGCACGCGAGACTATGGCTACACCTTC	CASTRDYGYTF
TRBV28	-	-	TRBJ1-3	TGTGCCAGCAGGTACGGGGGTTCAGGAAACACCATATATTTT	CASRYGGSGNTIYF
TRBV5-4	TRBD2	-	TRBJ2-1	TGTGCCAGCAGCCAAGGGACTAGCGGGAGGTATAACGGTGAGCAGTTCTTC	CASSQGTSGRYNGEQFF
TRBV5-1	-	-	TRBJ2-1	TGCGCCAGCAGCTTGGGCCCAGAGGAGTTCTTC	CASSLGPEEFF
TRBV18	TRBD2	-	TRBJ2-7	TGTGCCAGCTCACCACCTAGCGGGAGCGGCGAGCAGTACTTC	CASSPPSGSGEQYF
TRBV15	-	once	TRBJ1-3	TGTGCCACCAGCAGGACTGGGGGCGGGAACACCATATATTTT	CATSRTGGGNTIYF
TRBV4-3	TRBD1	-	TRBJ2-7	TGCGCCAGCAGCCAGACAGGGGCGGACTACGAGCAGTACTTC	CASSQTGADYEQYF
TRBV28	TRBD1	-	TRBJ2-7	TGTGCCAGCAGTTTATCGGGACAGGGAACGACCTACGAGCAGTACTTC	CASSLSGQGTTYEQYF
TRBV28	-	-	TRBJ1-4	TGTGCCAGCCTGAAGGGAGGACTCCGTAATGAAAAACTGTTTTTT	CASLKGGLRNEKLFF
TRBV30	TRBD1	-	TRBJ2-3	TGTGCCTGGAGTGTACGTGGACAGGGGACAGATACGCAGTATTTT	CAWSVRGQGTDTQYF
TRBV7-2	-	-	TRBJ1-5	TGTGCCAGCAGCTTAGTCGGGGGGCTGAGCAATCAGCCCCAGCATTTT	CASSLVGGLSNQPQHF
TRBV21-1	-	-	TRBJ2-6	TGTGCCAGCAGCAAAGAGGGGCTGGGGCTAGGAACCTCAGTCTCTGGGGCCAACGTCCTGACTTTC	CASSKEGLGLGTSVSGANVLTF
TRBV28	-	-	TRBJ1-5	TGTGCCAGCAGTAATAGCAGGGGTAATCAGCCCCAGCATTTT	CASSNSRGNQPQHF